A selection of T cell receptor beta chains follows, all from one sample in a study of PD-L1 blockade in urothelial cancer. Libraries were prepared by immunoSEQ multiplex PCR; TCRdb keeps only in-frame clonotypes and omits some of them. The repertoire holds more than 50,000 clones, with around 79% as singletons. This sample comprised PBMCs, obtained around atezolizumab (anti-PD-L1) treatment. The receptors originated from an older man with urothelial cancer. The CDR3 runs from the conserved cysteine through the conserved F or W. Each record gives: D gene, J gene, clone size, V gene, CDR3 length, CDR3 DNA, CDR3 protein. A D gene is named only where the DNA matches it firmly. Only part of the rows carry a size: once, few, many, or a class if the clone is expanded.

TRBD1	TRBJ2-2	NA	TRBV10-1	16	TGCGCCAGCAGTGAGTCGAGCACAGGGGTTTCCGGGGAGCTGTTTTTT	CASSESSTGVSGELFF
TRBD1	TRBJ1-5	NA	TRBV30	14	TGTGCCGGGACAGTTAAAGGGGGCAATCAGCCCCAGCATTTT	CAGTVKGGNQPQHF
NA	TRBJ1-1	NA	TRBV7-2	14	TGTGCCAGCAGCCTGGACGGGGGGTCCGCTGAAGCTTTCTTT	CASSLDGGSAEAFF
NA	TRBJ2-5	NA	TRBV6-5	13	TGTGCCAGCAATCGAGGCAGCCAAGAGACCCAGTACTTC	CASNRGSQETQYF
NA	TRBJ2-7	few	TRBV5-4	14	TGTGCCAGCAGCTCCGATACAGGGACCTACGAGCAGTACTTC	CASSSDTGTYEQYF
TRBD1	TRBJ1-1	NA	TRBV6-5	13	TGTGCCAGCAGTCGGACAGGGGATGCTGAAGCTTTCTTT	CASSRTGDAEAFF
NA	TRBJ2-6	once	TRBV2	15	TGTGCCAGCAGCCAGGGCGACTCTGGGGCCAACGTCCTGACTTTC	CASSQGDSGANVLTF
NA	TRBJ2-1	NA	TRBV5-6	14	TGTGCCAGCAGCTTGACAGGTCTTTACAATGAGCAGTTCTTC	CASSLTGLYNEQFF
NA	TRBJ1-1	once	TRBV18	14	TGTGCCAGCTCACCAGCCAGGGAAAACACTGAAGCTTTCTTT	CASSPARENTEAFF
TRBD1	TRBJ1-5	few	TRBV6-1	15	TGTGCCAGCAGTATTGTCAGGGGGCTGAGGCAGCCCCAGCATTTT	CASSIVRGLRQPQHF
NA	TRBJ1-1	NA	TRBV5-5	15	TGTGCCAGCAGCTTGGGAGTTTGGAGGGACACTGAAGCTTTCTTT	CASSLGVWRDTEAFF
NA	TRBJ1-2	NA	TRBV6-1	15	TGTGCCAGCAGCGATAGGTTGGGGGCTTCCTATGGCTACACCTTC	CASSDRLGASYGYTF